The entry that follows covers one TCR beta chain sequence. Its antigen remains unidentified. The sample belongs to a study of cytomegalovirus exposure and HLA in healthy donors. Whole-study results and caveats: The classifier, whose performance was assessed in both the original and validation cohorts, reportedly diagnosed cytomegalovirus status with high specificity and sensitivity. Cytomegalovirus-associated status was assigned to 164 TCR beta chains.

The donors formed part of the approximately 130-subject validation cohort, distinct from the approximately 630-subject first cohort. Sequencing was performed with immunoSEQ multiplex PCR; in TCRdb, only in-frame clones are kept and a portion is missing. In the table there are about 130,000 clones, approximately 95% of which are singletons. This clonotype was obtained from a man younger than 35 in good health and CMV-seronegative. Sequenced material: PBMCs.

CDR3 nucleotide sequence: TGTGCCAGCTCACCACCTGACAGACACTATGGCTACACCTTC. Protein: CASSPPDRHYGYTF. V usage is TRBV18 and J usage is TRBJ1-2; D might be TRBD1 (5 bases). The CDR3 totals 14 residues. The V gene's germline CDR1 is KGHSH and CDR2 LQKENI. Trimming removed 0 bases from V and 3 bases from J, with 8 bases in between.